These 30 T cell receptor beta chains were sequenced from one sample in a study of Ad26.COV2.S vaccination and SARS-CoV-2 variants. Regarding treatment: some 19 received Ad26.COV2.S at low or high dose, single or two shots; roughly 5 received placebo; per-sample allocation not given. Day 63 after the first injection of vaccine or placebo was the sampling time. Clones were read by immunoSEQ multiplex PCR, and TCRdb kept only the in-frame ones, dropping some. The sample lists about 350,000 clones; roughly nine tenths were seen once. The sample was peripheral blood, taken in a trial of Ad26.COV2.S vaccine versus placebo. Receptors originate from a person aged 18 to 65 who received the Ad26.COV2.S COVID-19 vaccine or a placebo.

The chain is built from TRBV6-5 and TRBJ2-7; maybe TRBD1 (6 bases). Trimming removed 3 bases from V and 3 bases from J, with 15 bases in between. The CDR3 runs 15 residues. CDR1 MNHEY and CDR2 SVGAGI come from the germline V gene. This CDR3 reads CASSYEQGRFYEQYF. CDR3 DNA sequence: TGTGCCAGCAGTTATGAACAGGGAAGATTCTACGAGCAGTACTTC.

This clone was recorded only once. V usage is TRBV19 and J usage is TRBJ2-5; 12 nucleotides align to TRBD1. The ends lost 5 bases at V and 9 bases at J; junction bases unmatched: 10. This CDR3 has 15 amino acids. Germline V gene data show CDR1 as LNHDA and CDR2 as SQIVND (reference sequence). CDR3 DNA: TGTGCCAGTAGTGTCGGGACAGGGGGCTTAGTAGCCCAGTACTTC. Its protein product is CASSVGTGGLVAQYF.

The chain combines TRBV9 with TRBJ2-2; TRBD1 might be the D (5 bases). Between the trimmed V and J ends, which lost 1 base and 1 base, there was a span of 11 bases. Germline CDR1 reads SGDLS; CDR2 reads YYNGEE. The CDR3 runs to 16 residues. The CDR3 spells CASSVRGLKNTGELFF. The CDR3, as DNA: TGTGCCAGCAGCGTAAGGGGTCTGAAGAACACCGGGGAGCTGTTTTTT.

In this sample, this clone turned up once. The CDR3 nucleotides read TGTGCCAGCAGCTCCGGGACACGCAATGAGCAGTTCTTC. It translates to CASSSGTRNEQFF. The chain couples TRBV7-3 to TRBJ2-1; possible D gene TRBD1, 6 bases. This CDR3 is built from 13 residues. Trimming shortened V by 4 bases and J by 6 bases, and 10 bases separated the two germline ends. CDR1 and CDR2 (germline): SGHTA, FQGTGA. Complete variable domain (other parts from reference TRBV7-3 and TRBJ2-1): GAGVSQTPSNKVTEKGKYVELRCDPISGHTALYWYRQSLGQGPEFLIYFQGTGAADDSGLPNDRFFAVRPEGSVSTLKIQRTERGDSAVYLCASSSGTRNEQFFGPGTRLTVL.

The chain uses TRBV5-5 and TRBJ2-7; D might be TRBD1 (6 bases). The V gene's germline CDR1 is SGHKS and CDR2 YYEKEE (reference sequence). Trimming removed 3 bases from V and 3 bases from J, with 10 bases in between. The CDR3 is 13 amino acids. CDR3 sequence (DNA): TGTGCCAGCAGCTCGCCAGGGGTCTACGAGCAGTACTTC. This sequence encodes CASSSPGVYEQYF.

This clone has only one observation. The chain joins TRBV7-2 to TRBJ2-2; 9 nucleotides agree with TRBD2. This CDR3 has 15 residues. Per the germline V gene, CDR1 is SGHTA and CDR2 is FQGNSA. V trimming: 6 bases; J trimming: 5 bases; junction bases outside the gene matches: 7. The CDR3: CASRVAGAGTGELFF. Written as DNA, the CDR3 is TGTGCCAGCAGAGTAGCGGGAGCGGGAACCGGGGAGCTGTTTTTT.

The V call is TRBV20-1, the J call TRBJ2-7; perhaps TRBD2 as D (6 bases). The V gene's germline CDR1 is DFQATT and CDR2 SNEGSKA (reference sequence). Trimming left V 3 bases short and J 3 bases short, with 15 bases between. This CDR3 is built from 14 residues. The CDR3: CSASTLALIYEQYF. CDR3 nucleotide sequence: TGCAGTGCTAGTACGCTAGCGCTGATCTACGAGCAGTACTTC.

Comment on this clone: The junction does not match germline at one end; this may be a read error. This chain uses TRBV12-3 or TRBV12-4 with TRBJ2-7, with no clear D. This CDR3 has 9 amino acids. The DNA for the CDR3 is TGTGCCAGCAGCCCACGCCCGGGCTTC. This sequence encodes CASSPRPGF.

A single count supports this clone. The chain links TRBV6-5 to TRBJ2-7; D is unresolved. This CDR3 contains 13 residues. Germline CDR1 is MNHEY and CDR2 is SVGAGI. V lost 0 bases, J lost 5 bases, and 8 bases lay in between. CDR3 in amino acids: CASSYSRLNEQYF. The CDR3 DNA follows: TGTGCCAGCAGTTACTCGCGTCTCAACGAGCAGTACTTC.

The chain couples TRBV6-2 or TRBV6-3 to TRBJ2-7; 12 bases agree with TRBD2. V lost 6 bases to trimming and J lost 5 bases; unmatched junction nucleotides: 8. In germline, CDR1 is MNHEY, CDR2 SVGEGT. This CDR3 has 15 amino acids. In nucleotides, the CDR3 is TGTGCCAGCAGCCTGACTAGCGGGAGCCGACACGAGCAGTACTTC. Residues: CASSLTSGSRHEQYF.

This sequence joins TRBV27 and TRBJ2-3; 9 nucleotides align to TRBD2. Trimming cost V 7 bases and J 3 bases; bases outside gene matches: 5. The CDR3 extends over 14 amino acids. Germline V lookup: CDR1 MNHEY, CDR2 SMNVEV (reference sequence). The CDR3 protein is CASTRGLATDTQYF. CDR3 sequence (DNA): TGTGCCAGCACCCGGGGACTAGCAACAGATACGCAGTATTTT.

This clone appeared once. V usage is TRBV10-3 and J usage is TRBJ1-6; D might be TRBD1 (6 bases). V was cut by 7 bases and J by 7 bases, with 11 bases left in between. This CDR3 is built from 13 residues. CDR1 and CDR2 (germline): ENHRY, SYGVKD. The CDR3, as DNA: TGTGCCATCAAGGGACAAGGAAATTCACCCCTCCACTTT. This sequence encodes CAIKGQGNSPLHF.

V is TRBV20-1 and J is TRBJ2-7; maybe TRBD1 (6 bases). The CDR3 contains 12 residues. Germline V gives CDR1 DFQATT, CDR2 SNEGSKA (reference sequence). Between the trimmed V and J ends, which lost 3 bases and 2 bases, there was a span of 8 bases. CDR3 region: CSASKGAYEQYF. The CDR3, as DNA: TGCAGTGCTAGTAAGGGGGCCTACGAGCAGTACTTC.

The chain joins TRBV7-9 to TRBJ2-7, with 8 bases matching TRBD2. The CDR3 extends over 15 amino acids. Germline V gives CDR1 SEHNR, CDR2 FQNEAQ (reference sequence). The V segment lost 1 base and the J segment 5 bases; nucleotides outside the gene matches: 7. The CDR3 protein is CASSLGAGGYNEQYF. The CDR3 region has the DNA TGTGCCAGCAGCTTAGGGGCGGGAGGATACAACGAGCAGTACTTC.

The J gene is TRBJ2-3, the V gene TRBV7-9, with a weak D call TRBD2 (6 bases). Germline V CDR1 and CDR2: SEHNR, FQNEAQ (reference sequence). This CDR3 has 17 amino acids. V was clipped by 5 bases and J by 0 bases, with 18 bases between them. The CDR3 loop is CASSGAGSLTSTDTQYF. Here the CDR3 DNA reads TGTGCCAGCAGCGGCGCGGGGAGTTTAACTAGCACAGATACGCAGTATTTT.

This chain connects TRBV11-2 to TRBJ2-2, with a possible D match to TRBD2 (5 bases). The CDR3 runs 15 residues. Germline-derived CDR1 and CDR2 are SGHAT and FQNNGV. V was cut by 5 bases and J by 6 bases, with 16 bases left in between. The CDR3 spells CASSTIRGQAGELFF. The CDR3 DNA reads as TGTGCCAGCAGCACCATTCGGGGTCAGGCCGGGGAGCTGTTTTTT.

This chain uses TRBV14 with TRBJ2-2; D remains ambiguous. The CDR3 consists of 15 residues. The germline CDR1 and CDR2 sequences are SGHDN and FVKESK. The V and J ends lost 1 base and 2 bases respectively, with 8 bases between them. CDR3 residues: CASSQGPANTGELFF. CDR3 nucleotides: TGTGCCAGCAGCCAAGGTCCAGCAAACACCGGGGAGCTGTTTTTT.

The V gene is TRBV9, the J gene TRBJ2-2; 9 bases align to TRBD2. The ends lost 2 bases at V and 3 bases at J; junction bases unmatched: 2. The germline CDR1 and CDR2 sequences are SGDLS and YYNGEE. The CDR3 length is 15 residues. CDR3 region: CASSVRTSDTGELFF. The CDR3 DNA reads TGTGCCAGCAGCGTCCGGACTAGCGACACCGGGGAGCTGTTTTTT.

The table lists this clone with a count of one. V and J are TRBV6-2 or TRBV6-3 and TRBJ2-5; no reliable D call. Germline V gives CDR1 MNHEY, CDR2 SVGEGT. Trimming cost V 2 bases and J 7 bases, with 5 bases left between them. CDR3 length equals 11 residues. Here the CDR3 DNA reads TGTGCCAGCAGTTACGAGGTGACCCAGTACTTC. Translation: CASSYEVTQYF.

The chain links TRBV11-2 to TRBJ2-1, with D unresolved. Germline V gives CDR1 SGHAT, CDR2 FQNNGV. This CDR3 has 12 residues. Trimming stripped 1 base from V and 10 bases from J, with 8 bases between. The chain's CDR3 is CASSLGNVEQFF. CDR3 bases: TGTGCCAGCAGCTTAGGGAATGTCGAGCAGTTCTTC. The full variable domain, rest sourced from reference TRBV11-2 and TRBJ2-1, is EAGVAQSPRYKIIEKRQSVAFWCNPISGHATLYWYQQILGQGPKLLIQFQNNGVVDDSQLPKDRFSAERLKGVDSTLKIQPAKLEDSAVYLCASSLGNVEQFFGPGTRLTVL.

The chain links TRBV6-6 to TRBJ1-6; D is ambiguous. With 10 bases removed from V and 6 bases from J, the gap between germline ends came to 19 bases. The germline V gene encodes CDR1 MNHNY and CDR2 SVGAGI (reference sequence). This CDR3 contains 15 residues. The CDR3 nucleotides read TGTGCCACCAGGCCCCGAGAGGTCCCTAATTCACCCCTCCACTTT. Its protein is CATRPREVPNSPLHF.

The chain combines TRBV28 with TRBJ1-1; no clear D gene. Germline V lookup: CDR1 MDHEN, CDR2 SYDVKM. The CDR3 is 11 amino acids. Trimming pared 3 bases from V and 2 bases from J, leaving 1 base between. This chain's CDR3 is CASSFNTEAFF. In DNA form, the CDR3 reads TGTGCCAGCAGTTTTAACACTGAAGCTTTCTTT.

The rearrangement uses TRBV6-5 and TRBJ1-1; D not resolved. Germline V gives CDR1 MNHEY, CDR2 SVGAGI. The V end lost 0 bases, the J end lost 1 base, and 9 bases lay between the germline ends. CDR3 length equals 15 residues. This CDR3 reads CASSYSIVGNTEAFF. The DNA of the CDR3 is TGTGCCAGCAGTTACTCGATTGTGGGGAACACTGAAGCTTTCTTT.

The chain couples TRBV6-2 or TRBV6-3 to TRBJ2-1; 12 bases agree with TRBD2. The ends lost 0 bases at V and 1 base at J; junction bases unmatched: 1. The CDR3 runs to 17 residues. The V gene's germline CDR1 is MNHEY and CDR2 SVGEGT. In DNA form, the CDR3 reads TGTGCCAGCAGTTACTCACTAGCGGGGGGTTCCTACAATGAGCAGTTCTTC. Residues: CASSYSLAGGSYNEQFF.

V is TRBV19 and J is TRBJ2-2; 8 bases line up with TRBD1. With 5 bases clipped from V and 3 bases from J, the junction kept 5 bases outside the gene matches. The CDR3 runs 15 residues. Per the germline V gene, CDR1 is LNHDA and CDR2 is SQIVND (reference sequence). The CDR3 nucleotides are TGTGCCAGTAGTGGGACAGGACACTACACCGGGGAGCTGTTTTTT. It codes for CASSGTGHYTGELFF. Full variable domain (outside the CDR3, taken from reference TRBV19 and TRBJ2-2): DGGITQSPKYLFRKEGQNVTLSCEQNLNHDAMYWYRQDPGQGLRLIYYSQIVNDFQKGDIAEGYSVSREKKESFPLTVTSAQKNPTAFYLCASSGTGHYTGELFFGEGSRLTVL.

The gene calls are TRBV28 and TRBJ1-1; 7 bases align to TRBD1. The CDR3 runs to 14 residues. The V gene's germline CDR1 is MDHEN and CDR2 SYDVKM. The J segment lost 0 bases and the V segment lost 5 bases, leaving 3 bases of the junction unmatched. The CDR3 DNA is TGTGCCAGCAGTAGACAGGGCTTGAACACTGAAGCTTTCTTT. Residues: CASSRQGLNTEAFF.

The chain has TRBV6-5 and TRBJ1-4; the D is unclear. The CDR3 totals 12 residues. Germline V gene data show CDR1 as MNHEY and CDR2 as SVGAGI. The ends were cut back, 11 bases at V and 0 bases at J, with 7 bases in the middle. The CDR3 DNA sequence: TGTGCCCGGGCCGCAACTAATGAAAAACTGTTTTTT. Residues: CARAATNEKLFF.

The rearrangement links TRBV27 to TRBJ2-7; 9 bases line up with TRBD1. The CDR3 covers 17 residues. In germline, CDR1 is MNHEY, CDR2 SMNVEV (reference sequence). Trimming cost V 3 bases and J 3 bases; bases outside gene matches: 12. CDR3 nucleotide sequence: TGTGCCAGCAGTTTTGCACAAGGGACAGGGCCTTTCTACGAGCAGTACTTC. As protein: CASSFAQGTGPFYEQYF.

The chain employs TRBV2 and TRBJ1-6; D is undetermined. The CDR3 contains 13 residues. Germline V lookup: CDR1 SNHLY, CDR2 FYNNEI. The ends were cut back, 10 bases at V and 7 bases at J, with 14 bases in the middle. For the CDR3, the DNA is TGTGCCACCCATACTCTCACCAATTCACCCCTCCACTTT. This sequence encodes CATHTLTNSPLHF.

The CDR3 DNA follows: TGTGCCAGTAGTATCAGTCGAAACATTCAGTACTTC. It translates to CASSISRNIQYF. The chain employs TRBV19 and TRBJ2-4, with D uncertain. The CDR3 is 12 residues long. Deletions cut 3 bases from V and 6 bases from J, with 6 bases between. Germline assignment: CDR1 LNHDA and CDR2 SQIVND (reference sequence).